The 4 T cell receptor beta chains listed next were all sequenced from one sample in a study of vaccination and CD4 T cells after COVID-19. As for treatment: roughly ten-day PBMC culture with coronavirus spike peptide pools or control peptides (ViraFEST assay). These TCRs are of unknown antigen specificity. Cultured CD4+ T-cell DNA underwent Oncomine TCR Beta short-read sequencing. MiXCR was run by TCRdb on the PCR reads, yielding one entry per CDR3 protein. The sample holds 12,000 or so distinct CDR3 sequences, around 30% seen once. Material: CD4+ T cells from blood, cultured in vitro, obtained before SARS-CoV-2 vaccination. All receptors derive from a human donor who received a COVID-19 vaccine.

The genes are TRBV4-2 and TRBJ1-2; D not resolved. The CDR3 is 13 residues long. V lost 1 base and J lost 7, with 10 bases in between. In germline, CDR1 is LGHNA, CDR2 YNFKEQ. CDR3 protein: CASSQVEGSGYTF. In nucleotides, the CDR3 is TGTGCCAGCAGCCAAGTCGAGGGAAGTGGCTACACCTTC.

The chain couples TRBV5-1 to TRBJ1-1; D is possibly TRBD1 (6 bases). Trimming shortened V by 5 bases and J by 7 bases, and 21 bases separated the two germline ends. The germline V gene has CDR1 SGHRS and CDR2 YFSETQ. This CDR3 spans 15 amino acids. CDR3 coding DNA: TGCGCCAGCAGTCCGAAAACCGGGACAAACTTTGAAGCTTTCTTT. Its protein product is CASSPKTGTNFEAFF.

This clonotype was recorded a few times. This chain uses TRBV30 with TRBJ2-7, with TRBD2 matching 13 bases. Germline V gene data show CDR1 as GTSNPN and CDR2 as SVGIG (reference sequence). V gave up 1 base and J gave up 6 bases; unmatched junction bases: 3. The CDR3 has 14 residues. The CDR3: CAWSGGLAGTEQYF. CDR3 sequence (DNA): TGTGCCTGGAGTGGGGGACTAGCGGGGACCGAGCAGTACTTC. Full variable domain (outside the CDR3, taken from reference TRBV30 and TRBJ2-7): SQTIHQWPATLVQPVGSPLSLECTVEGTSNPNLYWYRQAAGRGLQLLFYSVGIGQISSEVPQNLSASRPQDRQFILSSKKLLLSDSGFYLCAWSGGLAGTEQYFGPGTRLTVT.

The chain uses TRBV18 and TRBJ1-1, with D possibly being TRBD1 (6 bases). Germline V gene sequence: CDR1 KGHSH, CDR2 LQKENI. The CDR3 loop spans 15 amino acids. Trimming took off 4 bases at V and 4 bases at J, with 16 bases between the two ends. CDR3 DNA: TGTGCCAGCTCACTAACTACAGGGTACGGCACTGAAGCTTTCTTT. As protein: CASSLTTGYGTEAFF. Together with reference TRBV18 and TRBJ1-1, the CDR3 gives the full variable domain: NAGVMQNPRHLVRRRGQEARLRCSPMKGHSHVYWYRQLPEEGLKFMVYLQKENIIDESGMPKERFSAEFPKEGPSILRIQQVVRGDSAAYFCASSLTTGYGTEAFFGQGTRLTVV.